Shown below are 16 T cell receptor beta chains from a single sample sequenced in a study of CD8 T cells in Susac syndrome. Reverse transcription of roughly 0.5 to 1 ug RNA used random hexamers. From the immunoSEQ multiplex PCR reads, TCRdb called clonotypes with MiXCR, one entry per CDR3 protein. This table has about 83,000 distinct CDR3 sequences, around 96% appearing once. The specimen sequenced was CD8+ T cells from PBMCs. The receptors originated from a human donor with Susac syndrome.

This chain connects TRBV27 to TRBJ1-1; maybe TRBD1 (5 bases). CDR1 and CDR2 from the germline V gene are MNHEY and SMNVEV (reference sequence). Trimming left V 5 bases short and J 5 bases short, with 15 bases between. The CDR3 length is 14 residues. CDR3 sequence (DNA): TGTGCCAGCAGTGGGGGGGACGGTCGGACTGAAGCTTTCTTT. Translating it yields CASSGGDGRTEAFF.

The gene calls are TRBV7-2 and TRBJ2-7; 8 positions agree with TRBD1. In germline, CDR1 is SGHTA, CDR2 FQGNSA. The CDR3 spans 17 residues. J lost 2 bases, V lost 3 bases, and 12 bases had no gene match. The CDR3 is CASSFRDRPFSPYEQYF. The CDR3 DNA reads TGTGCCAGCAGCTTCCGGGACAGGCCATTTTCGCCCTACGAGCAGTACTTC.

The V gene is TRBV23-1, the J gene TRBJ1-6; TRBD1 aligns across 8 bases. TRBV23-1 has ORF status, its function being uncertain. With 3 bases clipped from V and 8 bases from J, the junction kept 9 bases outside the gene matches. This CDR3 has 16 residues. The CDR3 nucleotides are TGCGCCAGCAGTCAGTCCGGGACAGGATCTTATTCACCCCTCCACTTT. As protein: CASSQSGTGSYSPLHF.

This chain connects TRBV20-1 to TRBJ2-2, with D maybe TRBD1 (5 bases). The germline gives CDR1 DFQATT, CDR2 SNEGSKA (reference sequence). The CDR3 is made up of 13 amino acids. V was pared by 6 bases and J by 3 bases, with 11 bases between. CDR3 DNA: TGCAGTGCCTCAGGGTTCGACACCGGGGAGCTGTTTTTT. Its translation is CSASGFDTGELFF.

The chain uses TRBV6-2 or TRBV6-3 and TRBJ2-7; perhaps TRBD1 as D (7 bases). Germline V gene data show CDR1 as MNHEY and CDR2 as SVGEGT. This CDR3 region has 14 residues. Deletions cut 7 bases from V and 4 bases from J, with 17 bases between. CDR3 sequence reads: CASTPGGQSYEQYV. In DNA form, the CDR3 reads TGTGCCAGCACTCCCGGGGGACAGAGTTACGAGCAGTACGTC.

CDR3 sequence reads: CASSYSVAQETQYF. The CDR3 DNA reads TGTGCCAGCAGTTACTCGGTGGCTCAAGAGACCCAGTACTTC. The chain employs TRBV6-6 and TRBJ2-5; D remains ambiguous. V was clipped by 0 bases and J by 2 bases, with 7 bases between them. The CDR3 consists of 14 residues. The germline gives CDR1 MNHNY, CDR2 SVGAGI (reference sequence).

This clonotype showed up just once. This CDR3 is CASSLGGGVNSPLHF. CDR3 coding DNA: TGTGCCAGCAGCTTAGGGGGGGGTGTCAATTCACCCCTCCACTTT. V usage is TRBV7-2 and J usage is TRBJ1-6, with D possibly being TRBD1 (5 bases). The V gene's germline CDR1 is SGHTA and CDR2 FQGNSA. Between the trimmed V and J ends, which lost 1 base and 7 bases, there was a span of 11 bases. The CDR3 runs 15 residues.

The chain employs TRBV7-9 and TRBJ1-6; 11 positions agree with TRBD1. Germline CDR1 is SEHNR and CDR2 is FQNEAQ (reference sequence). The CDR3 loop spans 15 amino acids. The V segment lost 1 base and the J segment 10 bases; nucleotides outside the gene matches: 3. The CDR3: CASSLVGQGGSPLHF. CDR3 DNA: TGTGCCAGCAGCTTAGTGGGACAGGGGGGATCACCCCTCCACTTT.

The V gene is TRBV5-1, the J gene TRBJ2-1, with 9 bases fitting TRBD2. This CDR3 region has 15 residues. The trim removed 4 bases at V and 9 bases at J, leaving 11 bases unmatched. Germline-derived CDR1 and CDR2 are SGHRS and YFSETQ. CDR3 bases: TGCGCCAGCAGCGGGACTAGCTGGAGGGGCACTGAGCAGTTCTTC. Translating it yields CASSGTSWRGTEQFF.

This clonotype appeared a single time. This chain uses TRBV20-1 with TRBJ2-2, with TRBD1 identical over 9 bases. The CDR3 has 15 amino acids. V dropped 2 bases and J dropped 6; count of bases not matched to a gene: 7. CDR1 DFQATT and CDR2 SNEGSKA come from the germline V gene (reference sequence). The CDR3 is CSARPGQGLPGELFF. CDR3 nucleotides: TGCAGTGCTAGACCGGGACAGGGTCTCCCCGGGGAGCTGTTTTTT.

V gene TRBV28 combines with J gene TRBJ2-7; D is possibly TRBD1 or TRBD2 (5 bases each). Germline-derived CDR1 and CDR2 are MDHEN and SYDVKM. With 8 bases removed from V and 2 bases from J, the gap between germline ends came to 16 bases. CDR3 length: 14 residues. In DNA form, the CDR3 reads TGTGCCAGCCGACCGGGACCACTAACCTACGAGCAGTACTTC. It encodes CASRPGPLTYEQYF.

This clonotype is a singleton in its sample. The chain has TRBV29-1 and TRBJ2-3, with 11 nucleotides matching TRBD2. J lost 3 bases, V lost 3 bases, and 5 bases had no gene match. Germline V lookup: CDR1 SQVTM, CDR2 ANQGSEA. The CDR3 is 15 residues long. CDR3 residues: CSVDSGRAGTDTQYF. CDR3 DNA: TGCAGCGTTGATAGCGGGAGGGCCGGGACAGATACGCAGTATTTT.

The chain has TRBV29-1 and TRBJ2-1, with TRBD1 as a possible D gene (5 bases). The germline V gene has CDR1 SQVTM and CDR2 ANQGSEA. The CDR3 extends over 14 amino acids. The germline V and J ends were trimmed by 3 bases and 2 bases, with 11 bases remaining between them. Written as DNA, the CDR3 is TGCAGCGTTGATTCACAGACAGCCTACAATGAGCAGTTCTTC. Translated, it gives CSVDSQTAYNEQFF.

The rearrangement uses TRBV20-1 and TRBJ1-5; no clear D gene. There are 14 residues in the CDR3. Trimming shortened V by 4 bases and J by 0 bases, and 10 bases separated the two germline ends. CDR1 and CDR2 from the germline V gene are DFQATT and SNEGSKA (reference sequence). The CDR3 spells CSAKKDVSNQPQHF. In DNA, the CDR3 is TGCAGTGCTAAAAAGGACGTTAGCAATCAGCCCCAGCATTTT.

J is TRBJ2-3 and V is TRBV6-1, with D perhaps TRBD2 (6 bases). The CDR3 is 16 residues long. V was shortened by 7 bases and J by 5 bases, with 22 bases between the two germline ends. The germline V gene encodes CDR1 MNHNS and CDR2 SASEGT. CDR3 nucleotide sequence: TGTGCCAGCACCCAAGGAGGGCGGGGAGCGATAGATACGCAGTATTTT. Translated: CASTQGGRGAIDTQYF.

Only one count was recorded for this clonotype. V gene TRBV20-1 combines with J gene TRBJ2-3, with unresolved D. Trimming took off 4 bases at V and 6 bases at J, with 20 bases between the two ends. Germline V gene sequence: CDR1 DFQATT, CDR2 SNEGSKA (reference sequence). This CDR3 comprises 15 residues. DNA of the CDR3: TGCAGTGCTACCCTTATTGGCGTTGGATGGGATACGCAGTATTTT. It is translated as CSATLIGVGWDTQYF.